This T cell receptor (beta chain) was retrieved from a study of T cells in Graves' hyperthyroidism and ophthalmopathy. Notes on the study in general: Most expanded thyroid clonotypes above 0.001 also appeared in blood.

The CDR3 is 19 residues long. Germline lookup yields CDR1 LNHDA and CDR2 SQIVND (reference sequence). V gave up 3 bases and J gave up 6 bases, with 27 bases separating them. The study excluded patients with uncontrolled infection, other autoimmune disease, pregnancy or lactation. Amplified regions were TCR beta CDR3 sequences from RNA transcripts. Initially, a first-round RT-PCR of the TCR CDR3 employed the HTBI primer set. TCRdb fed the multiplex PCR reads into MiXCR, producing one record per CDR3 protein. The sample lists under 300,000 distinct CDR3 sequences, approximately 12% occurring once. This clonotype was seen at least ten times. Its matching antigen is unknown.

J is TRBJ1-5 and V is TRBV19; D remains unclear. Sequencing used blood. This clonotype was sampled from a woman in her twenties or thirties with Graves' hyperthyroidism that later progressed to Graves' ophthalmopathy. CDR3 sequence (DNA): TGTGCCAGTAGTATCCCCCCCGGGCGGCACGGAGGTGGTGGTCAGCCCCAGCATTTT. Protein sequence: CASSIPPGRHGGGGQPQHF.